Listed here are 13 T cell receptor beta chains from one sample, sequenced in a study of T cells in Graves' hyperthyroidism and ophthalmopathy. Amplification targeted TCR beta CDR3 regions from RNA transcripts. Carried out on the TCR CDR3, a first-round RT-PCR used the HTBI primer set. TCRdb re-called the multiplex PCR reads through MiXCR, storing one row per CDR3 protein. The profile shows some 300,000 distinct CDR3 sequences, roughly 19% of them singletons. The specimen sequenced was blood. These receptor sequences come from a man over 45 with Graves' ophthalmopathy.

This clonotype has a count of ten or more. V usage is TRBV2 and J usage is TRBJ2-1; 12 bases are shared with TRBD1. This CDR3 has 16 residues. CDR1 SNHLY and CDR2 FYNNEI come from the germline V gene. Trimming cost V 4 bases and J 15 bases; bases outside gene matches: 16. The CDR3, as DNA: TGTGCCAGCAGTGGGGGACAGGGGGCAAACGGGAGGGCCCCGTTCTTC. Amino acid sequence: CASSGGQGANGRAPFF.

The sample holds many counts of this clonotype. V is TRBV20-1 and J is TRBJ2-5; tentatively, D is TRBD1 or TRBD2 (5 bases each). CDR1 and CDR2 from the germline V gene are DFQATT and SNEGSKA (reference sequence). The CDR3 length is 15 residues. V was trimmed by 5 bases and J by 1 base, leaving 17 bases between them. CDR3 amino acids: CSARSLGTPQETQYF. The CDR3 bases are TGCAGTGCTCGTTCCCTCGGGACGCCCCAAGAGACCCAGTACTTC.

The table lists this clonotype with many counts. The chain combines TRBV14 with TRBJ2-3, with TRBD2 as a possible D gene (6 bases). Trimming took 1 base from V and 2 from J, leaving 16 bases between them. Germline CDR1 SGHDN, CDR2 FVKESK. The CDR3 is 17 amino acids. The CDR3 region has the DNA TGTGCCAGCAGCCAAGCAAAGGAGCGGGCCCACACAGATACGCAGTATTTT. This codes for CASSQAKERAHTDTQYF.

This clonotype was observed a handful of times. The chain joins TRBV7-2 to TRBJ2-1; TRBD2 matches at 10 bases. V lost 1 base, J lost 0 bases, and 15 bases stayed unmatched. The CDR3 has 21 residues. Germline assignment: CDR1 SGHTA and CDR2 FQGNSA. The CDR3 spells CASSLVGLRTSGSSSYNEQFF. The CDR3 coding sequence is TGTGCCAGCAGCTTAGTAGGGCTCAGGACTAGCGGATCTAGCTCCTACAATGAGCAGTTCTTC.

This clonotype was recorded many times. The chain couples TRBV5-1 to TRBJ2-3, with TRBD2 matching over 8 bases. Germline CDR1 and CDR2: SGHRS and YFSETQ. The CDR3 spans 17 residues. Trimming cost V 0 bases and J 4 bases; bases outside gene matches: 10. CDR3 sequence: CASSLGRDGRAADTQYF. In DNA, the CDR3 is TGCGCCAGCAGCTTGGGTCGGGACGGGAGGGCCGCAGATACGCAGTATTTT.

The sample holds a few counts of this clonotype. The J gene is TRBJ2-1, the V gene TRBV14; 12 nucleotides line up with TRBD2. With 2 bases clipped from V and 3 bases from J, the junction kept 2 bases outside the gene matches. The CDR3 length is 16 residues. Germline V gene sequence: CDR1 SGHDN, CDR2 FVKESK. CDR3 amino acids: CASSQPGLAGYNEQFF. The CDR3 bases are TGTGCCAGCAGCCAACCGGGACTAGCGGGCTACAATGAGCAGTTCTTC.

The CDR3 loop is CASSYSDRGSYEQYF. CDR3 DNA: TGTGCCAGCAGTTACTCAGACAGGGGCTCCTACGAGCAGTACTTC. The chain links TRBV6-6 to TRBJ2-7, with 8 positions matching TRBD1. The CDR3 has 15 amino acids. With V trimmed by 0 bases and J by 0 bases, 1 base remained unmatched. CDR1 is MNHNY and CDR2 is SVGAGI in the germline V gene (reference sequence).

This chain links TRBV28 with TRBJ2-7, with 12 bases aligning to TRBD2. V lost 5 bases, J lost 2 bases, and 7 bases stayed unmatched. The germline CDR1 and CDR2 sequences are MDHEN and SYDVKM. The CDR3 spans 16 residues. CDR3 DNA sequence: TGTGCCAGCAGTACTGGACTAGCGGGACCTCCCTACGAGCAGTACTTC. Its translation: CASSTGLAGPPYEQYF.

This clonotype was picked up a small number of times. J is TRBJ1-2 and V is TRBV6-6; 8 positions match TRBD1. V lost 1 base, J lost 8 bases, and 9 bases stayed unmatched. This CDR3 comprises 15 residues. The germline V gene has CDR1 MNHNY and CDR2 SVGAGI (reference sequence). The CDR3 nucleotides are TGTGCCAGCAGTTACTTCACTCGACAGGGGAACGGCTACACCTTC. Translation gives CASSYFTRQGNGYTF.

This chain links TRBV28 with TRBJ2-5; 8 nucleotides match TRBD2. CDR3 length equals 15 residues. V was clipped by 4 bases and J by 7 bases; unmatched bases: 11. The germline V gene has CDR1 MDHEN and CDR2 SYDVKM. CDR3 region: CASSSLSGGAGTQYF. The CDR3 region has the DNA TGTGCCAGCAGTTCCCTATCGGGGGGGGCTGGGACCCAGTACTTC.

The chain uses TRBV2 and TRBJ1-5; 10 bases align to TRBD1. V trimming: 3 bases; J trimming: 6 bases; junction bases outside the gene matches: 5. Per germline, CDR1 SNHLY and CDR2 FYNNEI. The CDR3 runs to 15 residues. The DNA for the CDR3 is TGTGCCAGCAGTGATAGGACAGGGGGTATTCAGCCCCAGCATTTT. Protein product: CASSDRTGGIQPQHF.

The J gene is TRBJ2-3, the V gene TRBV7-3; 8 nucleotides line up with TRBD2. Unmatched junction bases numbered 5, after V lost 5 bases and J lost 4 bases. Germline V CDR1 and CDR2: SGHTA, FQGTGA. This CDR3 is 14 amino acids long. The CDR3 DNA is TGTGCCAGCAGCCCGGGGACTAGTTCAGATACGCAGTATTTT. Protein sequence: CASSPGTSSDTQYF.

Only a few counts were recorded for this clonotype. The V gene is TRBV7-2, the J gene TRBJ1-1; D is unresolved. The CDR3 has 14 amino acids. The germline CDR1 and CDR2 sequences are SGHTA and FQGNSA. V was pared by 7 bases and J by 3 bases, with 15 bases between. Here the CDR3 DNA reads TGTGCCAGCACCGAGCTTAGAGGGTACACTGAAGCTTTCTTT. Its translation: CASTELRGYTEAFF.